The 6 T cell receptor beta chains reported below all come from one sample, sequenced in a study of T cell repertoires in cytomegalovirus infection (dated by TCRdb to the late 2010s). Instrument used: Illumina HiSeq 1500. Starting from the raw public reads, TCRdb applied fastp trimming at Q25, assembled clones with MiXCR and retained in-frame beta chains. For every CDR3 protein sequence, its rows merge into one entry that carries the most common genes and DNA. For this sample there are 830,000 or so distinct CDR3 sequences; less than 35% appear just once. The ten biggest clones cover around 11% of the sample. The treatment or condition label, as the study defines it: in vitro stimulation with specific CMV peptide epitopes to enrich CMV-specific T cells. These receptors' targets are unknown. The sample was cultured CD8+ T cells from PBMCs, taken from culture after CMV antigen stimulation. These receptors were obtained from a human donor in good health (CMV status not recorded). Some clones in this sample may be carry-over from other donors' samples.

The chain couples TRBV6-2 or TRBV6-3 to TRBJ1-6; D is unresolved. Germline CDR1 and CDR2: MNHEY and SVGEGT. This CDR3 has 18 residues. V lost 3 bases and J lost 0, with 15 bases in between. The CDR3 here is CASSYSASLVSYNSPLHF. CDR3 DNA: TGTGCCAGCAGTTATTCGGCCTCCCTGGTCTCCTATAATTCACCCCTCCACTTT.

V gene TRBV9 combines with J gene TRBJ1-1, with TRBD1 matching over 7 bases. The CDR3 has 14 residues. Losses at the gene ends were 3 bases for V and 5 bases for J; bases not matched to a gene: 7. The germline gives CDR1 SGDLS, CDR2 YYNGEE. The CDR3 DNA is TGTGCCAGCAGCGACCCGGCAGGGGGGACTGAAGCTTTCTTT. Its protein is CASSDPAGGTEAFF.

J is TRBJ2-2 and V is TRBV5-6, with 8 bases matching TRBD1. The CDR3 length is 16 residues. The germline V gene encodes CDR1 SGHDT and CDR2 YYEEEE. V dropped 2 bases and J dropped 5; count of bases not matched to a gene: 8. The CDR3 DNA reads as TGTGCCAGCAGCTTTCCAGGGGACAGGCTAACCGGGGAGCTGTTTTTT. Translating gives CASSFPGDRLTGELFF.

The J gene is TRBJ2-5, the V gene TRBV9; D remains unclear. This CDR3 is 15 amino acids long. V lost 4 bases to trimming and J lost 5 bases, with 18 bases between them. Germline V gives CDR1 SGDLS, CDR2 YYNGEE. CDR3 DNA sequence: TGTGCCAGCAGCCCCCTACACAGTATAGGGGAGACCCAGTACTTC. Amino acid sequence: CASSPLHSIGETQYF.

This clonotype was detected only once. V usage is TRBV6-5 and J usage is TRBJ2-2; D unclear. The germline gives CDR1 MNHEY, CDR2 SVGAGI. V lost 1 base and J 4 bases, leaving 19 bases between the germline ends. This CDR3 has 18 residues. The CDR3 DNA is TGTGCCAGCAGTTACTTCTTATACGTGTCTTCCGGCACCGGGGAGCTGTTTTTT. As protein: CASSYFLYVSSGTGELFF.

The chain employs TRBV12-3 or TRBV12-4 and TRBJ2-7; 7 bases are a match to TRBD2. The CDR3 spans 16 residues. Trimming cost V 6 bases and J 0 bases; bases outside gene matches: 11. The CDR3 region is CASRQRDPGPSYEQYF. In DNA form, the CDR3 reads TGTGCCAGCAGACAGCGGGACCCCGGTCCCTCCTACGAGCAGTACTTC.